This T cell receptor (beta chain) was captured by sequencing in a study of blood T cell repertoires in COVID-19. The CDR3 extends over 15 amino acids. After removal of 3 bases from V and 6 bases from J, the junction contained 5 bases not matched to a gene. CDR1 and CDR2 (germline): LNHNV, YYDKDF (reference sequence). TCRdb's copy holds only in-frame clones and misses some; the assay was immunoSEQ multiplex PCR. Of around 250,000 clones listed, around nine tenths are singletons. Material: peripheral blood. This receptor was obtained from an older woman with active or convalescent COVID-19. The chain employs TRBV15 and TRBJ1-5; 10 bases are a match to TRBD1. In nucleotides, the CDR3 is TGTGCCACCAGCAGGGGACAGGGGATTCTTCAGCCCCAGCATTTT. It encodes CATSRGQGILQPQHF.